This T cell receptor (beta chain) was profiled in a study of Graves' ophthalmopathy and Graves' hyperthyroidism. On this clonotype itself: Its cognate antigen is unknown.

Study results and caveats: Both a 70.59% sensitivity and an approximately 72% specificity characterized the model's predictions of ophthalmopathy progression. Appearing in blood as well were most expanded thyroid clonotypes above 0.001 frequency.

There are 15 residues in the CDR3. V shed 5 bases, J shed 1 base, and the junction held 2 bases outside the gene matches. The germline V gene has CDR1 SGHVS and CDR2 FNYEAQ. Diagnosis was based on clinical symptoms, serum thyroxine, TRAb, thyroid ultrasound and orbital computed tomography. Fresh peripheral blood (about 10 ml) yielded the PBMCs. The authors amplified TCR beta CDR3 regions, and they did so from RNA transcripts for repertoire sequencing. An initial RT-PCR round employing HTBI primers preceded a second-round multiplex PCR. Each CDR3 protein gets one entry after TCRdb re-called the multiplex PCR reads with MiXCR. The table shows 600,000 to 950,000 distinct CDR3 sequences, with 40% occurring only once.

The rearrangement links TRBV7-6 to TRBJ2-5; TRBD1 matches 12 bases. The specimen was peripheral blood. This sequence originates from an adult man with Graves' ophthalmopathy. This chain's CDR3 is CASSQGQGAQETQYF. CDR3 DNA: TGTGCCAGCAGCCAGGGACAGGGGGCCCAAGAGACCCAGTACTTC.